This T cell receptor (beta chain) is drawn from a study of T cell repertoires in cytomegalovirus infection. Study context: Public TCR beta signatures indicated both CMV infection and matching HLA type. General study findings and limits: In two of eight donors, the top clonotype was HLA-C-restricted CMV-specific. Summed public TCR beta family frequency identified CMV carriers bearing the relevant HLA.

V lost 0 bases, J lost 2 bases, and 10 bases lay in between. This CDR3 is 15 amino acids long. Germline CDR1 is MGHRA and CDR2 is YSYEKL. TCRdb reprocessed the reads with MiXCR, giving one entry per CDR3 protein. The profile shows more than 350,000 distinct CDR3 sequences, around 32% of them singletons. This clonotype was detected a few times. Its antigen is still unknown. The sequence was obtained from a human donor in good health (CMV status not recorded). Some clones in this sample may be carry-over from other donors' samples. The sequencing input was PBMCs. V usage is TRBV4-1 and J usage is TRBJ1-2; D ambiguous. CDR3: CASSQDGDENYGYTF. The DNA for the CDR3 is TGCGCCAGCAGCCAAGATGGGGATGAGAACTATGGCTACACCTTC.